This TCR beta chain was sequenced during a study of cytomegalovirus exposure and HLA in healthy donors. Across the whole study: Per a later analysis, the 666 first-cohort and about 120 validation repertoires shared one platform.

Study-level findings and limits: Cytomegalovirus status was reportedly diagnosed by the classifier with high specificity and sensitivity. Cytomegalovirus association was assigned to 170 or so TCR beta chains.

Libraries were prepared by immunoSEQ multiplex PCR; TCRdb keeps only in-frame clonotypes and omits some of them. The sample contains over 100,000 clones, 85% to 90% of which appear only once. Worth noting for this clone: Its target is unknown.

CDR3 length equals 16 residues. CDR1 and CDR2 (germline): SGHDT, YYEEEE. The J segment lost 0 bases and the V segment lost 0 bases, leaving 6 bases of the junction unmatched. The receptor was derived from a woman younger than 30 in good health and CMV-seronegative. The sequenced sample was PBMCs. This chain connects TRBV5-6 to TRBJ2-7, with TRBD2 matching over 7 bases. CDR3 sequence reads: CASSLGGGLSSYEQYF. The CDR3 bases are TGTGCCAGCAGCTTGGGGGGAGGGCTGAGCTCCTACGAGCAGTACTTC.